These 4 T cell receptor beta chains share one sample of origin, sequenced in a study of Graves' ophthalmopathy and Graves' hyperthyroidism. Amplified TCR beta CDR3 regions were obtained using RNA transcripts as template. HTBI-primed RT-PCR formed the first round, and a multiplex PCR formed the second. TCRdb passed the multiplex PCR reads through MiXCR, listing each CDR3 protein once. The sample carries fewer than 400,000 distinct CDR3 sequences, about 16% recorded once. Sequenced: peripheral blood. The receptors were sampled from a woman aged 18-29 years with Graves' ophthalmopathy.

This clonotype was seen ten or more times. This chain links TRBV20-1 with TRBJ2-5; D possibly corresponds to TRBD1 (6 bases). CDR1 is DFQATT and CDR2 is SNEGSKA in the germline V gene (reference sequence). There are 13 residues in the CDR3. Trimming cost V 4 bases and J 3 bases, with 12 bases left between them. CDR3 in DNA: TGCAGTGCTAAACTAGGGGGAAAAGAGACCCAGTACTTC. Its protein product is CSAKLGGKETQYF.

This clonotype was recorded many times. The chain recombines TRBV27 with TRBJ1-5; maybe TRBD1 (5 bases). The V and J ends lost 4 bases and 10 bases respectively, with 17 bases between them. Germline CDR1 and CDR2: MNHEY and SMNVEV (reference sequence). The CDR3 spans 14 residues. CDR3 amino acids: CASSWSQGKFPQHF. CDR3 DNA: TGTGCCAGCAGTTGGAGTCAGGGCAAATTCCCCCAGCATTTT.

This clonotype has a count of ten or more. This CDR3 reads CASTLTGGEVNTEAFF. The CDR3 DNA is TGTGCCAGCACCCTGACAGGGGGCGAAGTTAACACTGAAGCTTTCTTT. The rearrangement joins TRBV28 to TRBJ1-1; 10 bases match TRBD1. The ends lost 7 bases at V and 2 bases at J; junction bases unmatched: 10. Looked up from germline, CDR1 is MDHEN and CDR2 is SYDVKM. The CDR3 is 16 residues long. Complete variable domain (other parts from reference TRBV28 and TRBJ1-1): DVKVTQSSRYLVKRTGEKVFLECVQDMDHENMFWYRQDPGLGLRLIYFSYDVKMKEKGDIPEGYSVSREKKERFSLILESASTNQTSMYLCASTLTGGEVNTEAFFGQGTRLTVV.

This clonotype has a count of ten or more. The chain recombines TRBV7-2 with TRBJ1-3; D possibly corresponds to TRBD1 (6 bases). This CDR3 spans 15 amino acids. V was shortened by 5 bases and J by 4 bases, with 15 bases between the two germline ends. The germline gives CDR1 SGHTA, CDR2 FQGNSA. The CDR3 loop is CASSITTGTGNTIYF. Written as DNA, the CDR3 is TGTGCCAGCAGCATAACAACAGGGACGGGAAACACCATATATTTT. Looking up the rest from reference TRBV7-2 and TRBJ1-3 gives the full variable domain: GAGVSQSPSNKVTEKGKDVELRCDPISGHTALYWYRQSLGQGLEFLIYFQGNSAPDKSGLPSDRFSAERTGGSVSTLTIQRTQQEDSAVYLCASSITTGTGNTIYFGEGSWLTVV.